The clone carrying this TCR beta chain was seen only a few times. Its antigen remains unknown. The sample originates from a study of regulatory T cells in long-lasting Graves disease. Study findings and constraints: For persistent Graves' patients, TCR diversity was lower than for newly diagnosed ones.

Time point in this sample: persistent/refractory GD, antithyroid drugs over 5 years with positive TRAb. Scientists built the TCR library using RNA that was extracted from PBMCs. Germline assignment: CDR1 KGHDR and CDR2 SFDVKD. Trimming took off 5 bases at V and 7 bases at J, with 13 bases between the two ends. The CDR3 is 13 amino acids. Construction of TCR beta libraries relied on iRepertoire HTBI primers and on Arm-PCR targeting CDR3 regions. TCRdb analysed the multiplex PCR reads with MiXCR anew, one entry per CDR3 protein. The data contain about 470,000 distinct CDR3 sequences, around 20% of them singletons.

Sequences were derived from peripheral blood mononuclear cells (PBMCs), sampled when the disease was refractory, from a patient treated with antithyroid drugs. The rearrangement joins TRBV24-1 to TRBJ2-5, with unresolved D. The clonotype comes from a female donor with Graves disease. The CDR3 sequence is CATSVPGYVTQYF. In DNA, the CDR3 is TGTGCCACCAGTGTGCCTGGCTATGTGACCCAGTACTTC.